This entry lists 14 T cell receptor beta chains sequenced from one sample in a study of T cells in localized non-small cell lung cancer. TCRdb's copy holds only in-frame clones and misses some; the assay was immunoSEQ multiplex PCR. The sample holds approximately 57,000 clones, 80% to 90% seen once. Sequences were derived from peripheral blood, sampled before any cancer treatment. The receptor source for this set is a woman aged 40-70 years with stage I lung adenocarcinoma.

The rearrangement uses TRBV6-1 and TRBJ1-4; 7 bases map to TRBD1. CDR1 MNHNS and CDR2 SASEGT come from the germline V gene. Unmatched junction bases numbered 6, after V lost 7 bases and J lost 7 bases. This CDR3 region has 13 residues. CDR3 sequence (DNA): TGTGCCAGCACCGACAGGGTCGGTGAAAAACTGTTTTTT. It is translated as CASTDRVGEKLFF.

This clone appeared once. The chain couples TRBV19 to TRBJ1-2, with D perhaps TRBD1 (5 bases). This CDR3 contains 13 residues. CDR1 LNHDA and CDR2 SQIVND come from the germline V gene (reference sequence). Trimming shortened V by 3 bases and J by 8 bases, and 13 bases separated the two germline ends. In nucleotides, the CDR3 is TGTGCCAGTAGTATCCCCCAGGGTCGGGGCTACACCTTC. Translated, it gives CASSIPQGRGYTF.

V and J are TRBV6-5 and TRBJ2-2; TRBD1 might be the D (6 bases). Germline V gene lookup returns CDR1 MNHEY and CDR2 SVGAGI. The CDR3 runs to 14 residues. Trimming took off 7 bases at V and 2 bases at J, with 11 bases between the two ends. CDR3 in DNA: TGTGCCAGCAACATACAGGGTAACACCGGGGAGCTGTTTTTT. It codes for CASNIQGNTGELFF.

The chain uses TRBV18 and TRBJ1-3; no reliable D call. The CDR3 covers 17 residues. Per germline, CDR1 KGHSH and CDR2 LQKENI. V was clipped by 1 base and J by 0 bases, with 13 bases between them. CDR3 amino acids: CASSPQRSRISGNTIYF. In nucleotides, the CDR3 is TGTGCCAGCTCACCACAGCGCAGTCGTATCTCTGGAAACACCATATATTTT.

This chain joins TRBV5-1 and TRBJ1-2, with D perhaps TRBD1 (6 bases). The CDR3 contains 14 residues. CDR1 and CDR2 (germline): SGHRS, YFSETQ. V gave up 1 base and J gave up 0 bases, with 7 bases separating them. Here the CDR3 reads CASSLPGANYGYTF. The CDR3 DNA reads TGCGCCAGCAGCTTGCCAGGGGCTAACTATGGCTACACCTTC.

The CDR3 reads CASSDDRGQYF. DNA of the CDR3: TGTGCCAGCAGTGATGACAGGGGACAGTACTTC. The J gene is TRBJ2-5, the V gene TRBV2; TRBD1 agrees at 8 bases. Unmatched junction bases numbered 2, after V lost 3 bases and J lost 11 bases. CDR3 size: 11 residues. Germline loops: CDR1 SNHLY, CDR2 FYNNEI.

V usage is TRBV9 and J usage is TRBJ2-7; 8 positions agree with TRBD2. The CDR3 has 15 amino acids. Germline loops: CDR1 SGDLS, CDR2 YYNGEE. After removal of 0 bases from V and 7 bases from J, the junction contained 9 bases not matched to a gene. The CDR3 protein is CASSVVAGGGVEQYF. DNA for the CDR3: TGTGCCAGCAGCGTAGTGGCGGGGGGAGGAGTGGAGCAGTACTTC.

The genes are TRBV28 and TRBJ1-1; tentatively, D is TRBD1 (5 bases). The CDR3 has 15 residues. CDR1 and CDR2 from the germline V gene are MDHEN and SYDVKM. Trimming shortened V by 6 bases and J by 4 bases, and 18 bases separated the two germline ends. The CDR3 sequence is CASRYPAGSTTEAFF. The CDR3 DNA reads as TGTGCCAGCAGGTACCCGGCAGGGAGTACCACTGAAGCTTTCTTT.

A few counts support this clone. The gene calls are TRBV18 and TRBJ1-1, with 10 bases aligning to TRBD1. CDR3 length: 15 residues. Germline CDR1 KGHSH, CDR2 LQKENI. The V gene end was trimmed by 2 bases and the J gene end by 4 bases; junction bases not matched to a gene: 4. This CDR3 is CASSPTDRGVTEAFF. CDR3 DNA sequence: TGTGCCAGCTCACCAACGGACAGGGGGGTCACTGAAGCTTTCTTT.

V usage is TRBV7-7 and J usage is TRBJ2-7; the match to TRBD1 covers 8 bases. Losses at the gene ends were 5 bases for V and 2 bases for J; bases not matched to a gene: 5. Germline V lookup: CDR1 SSHAT, CDR2 FNYEAQ (reference sequence). There are 14 residues in the CDR3. The CDR3 bases are TGTGCCAGCAGCATCGGACAGGGAACCTACGAGCAGTACTTC. Protein product: CASSIGQGTYEQYF.

This clone was seen a handful of times. Other DNA sequences in the same sample also yield this CDR3. This chain uses TRBV6-5 with TRBJ1-1; 7 nucleotides line up with TRBD1. The J segment lost 5 bases and the V segment lost 6 bases, leaving 3 bases of the junction unmatched. Germline V gene data show CDR1 as MNHEY and CDR2 as SVGAGI. The CDR3 covers 12 residues. The CDR3 spells CASSHRGTEAFF. The CDR3 DNA reads TGTGCCAGCAGCCACAGGGGAACTGAAGCTTTCTTT.

The chain has TRBV11-2 and TRBJ1-5; the D is unclear. The CDR3 is made up of 15 amino acids. The germline V gene encodes CDR1 SGHAT and CDR2 FQNNGV. The V end was cut by 3 bases, the J end by 2 bases, with 11 bases between. CDR3 residues: CASSLTSEGNQPQHF. In DNA form, the CDR3 reads TGTGCCAGCAGCTTGACATCCGAGGGCAATCAGCCCCAGCATTTT.

The chain has TRBV10-2 and TRBJ2-5, with 9 nucleotides matching TRBD2. Germline V lookup: CDR1 WSHSY, CDR2 SAAADI. The CDR3 totals 19 residues. With 4 bases clipped from V and 0 bases from J, the junction kept 15 bases outside the gene matches. CDR3 amino acids: CASSGTRLAGRGNQETQYF. The CDR3 DNA follows: TGCGCCAGCAGTGGTACACGGCTAGCGGGAAGAGGTAACCAAGAGACCCAGTACTTC.

The chain employs TRBV10-1 and TRBJ1-5; the D gene is possibly TRBD1 (6 bases). This CDR3 contains 15 residues. Germline loops: CDR1 WNHNN, CDR2 SYGVQD (reference sequence). V dropped 2 bases and J dropped 4 bases, with 12 bases sitting between them. CDR3 sequence (DNA): TGCGCCAGCAGTGAGCCGAGCAGGGGAAATCAGCCCCAGCATTTT. It translates to CASSEPSRGNQPQHF.